One and the same sample provided the 19 T cell receptor beta chains below, sequenced in a study of blood T cell repertoires in COVID-19. Measured with immunoSEQ multiplex PCR; TCRdb has only the in-frame clones, and not every one. Of hundreds of thousands of clones in the sample, 89% were seen once. The sample comprised PBMCs or T cells enriched from blood (not recorded which). The receptors come from a man in his 60s who had recovered from COVID-19.

In DNA form, the CDR3 reads TGTGCCAGCAGCCGGACTAGCGGGAGCGAATACGAGCAGTACTTC. It is translated as CASSRTSGSEYEQYF. The J gene is TRBJ2-7, the V gene TRBV11-2, with 13 bases matching TRBD2. The CDR3 is 15 amino acids. Germline loops: CDR1 SGHAT, CDR2 FQNNGV. The J segment lost 4 bases and the V segment lost 5 bases, leaving 5 bases of the junction unmatched.

Note on this clone: Germline is not matched at one junction end, which may reflect a read error. This sequence joins TRBV5-1 and TRBJ2-5, with 8 nucleotides matching TRBD2. There are 17 residues in the CDR3. Germline V gene lookup returns CDR1 SGHRS and CDR2 YFSETQ. CDR3 coding DNA: TGCGCCCGCAGCTGGGCGGGGGGCGACCGGTACCAAGAGACCCAGTACTTC. Protein: CARSWAGGDRYQETQYF.

The chain employs TRBV19 and TRBJ2-1; tentative D call: TRBD2 (7 bases). The CDR3 has 14 amino acids. CDR1 is LNHDA, CDR2 SQIVND, per germline (reference sequence). Trimming shortened V by 5 bases and J by 7 bases, and 15 bases separated the two germline ends. The CDR3: CASSLGGARNEQFF. The CDR3 DNA reads as TGTGCCAGTAGTTTGGGGGGGGCTCGGAATGAGCAGTTCTTC.

This clone was counted only a few times. V usage is TRBV28 and J usage is TRBJ1-1; 7 nucleotides match TRBD1. CDR1 is MDHEN and CDR2 is SYDVKM in the germline V gene. The CDR3 contains 13 residues. The V and J ends lost 5 bases and 11 bases, in that order; junction bases with no gene match: 11. The CDR3 DNA reads TGTGCCAGCAGTACGGGACAGCCCTCAAGGGCTTTCTTT. As protein: CASSTGQPSRAFF.

The chain links TRBV2 to TRBJ2-5; TRBD1 matches at 8 bases. Germline V gene lookup returns CDR1 SNHLY and CDR2 FYNNEI. CDR3 length: 14 residues. V gave up 8 bases and J gave up 8 bases; unmatched junction bases: 13. The CDR3 region has the DNA TGTGCCAGCTGGGGACAGGTTAATCTGAGTACCCAGTACTTC. It translates to CASWGQVNLSTQYF.

The rearrangement joins TRBV19 to TRBJ1-2; D is unresolved. CDR3 length: 13 amino acids. Germline V gene lookup returns CDR1 LNHDA and CDR2 SQIVND (reference sequence). V was shortened by 7 bases and J by 5 bases, with 14 bases between the two germline ends. The CDR3: CASTPGDLYGYTF. CDR3 DNA: TGTGCCAGTACCCCCGGCGACTTATATGGCTACACCTTC.

This rearrangement joins TRBV28 to TRBJ2-7, with 11 bases matching TRBD1. V was pared by 8 bases and J by 4 bases, with 7 bases of the junction left unmatched. The CDR3 is 14 residues long. CDR1 MDHEN and CDR2 SYDVKM come from the germline V gene. The CDR3, as DNA: TGTGCCAGCTTCGCCGGGACAGGGGGGTACGAGCAGTACTTC. Translating it yields CASFAGTGGYEQYF.

This chain connects TRBV7-3 to TRBJ1-5, with 9 bases fitting TRBD1. This CDR3 is built from 16 residues. CDR1 SGHTA and CDR2 FQGTGA come from the germline V gene. Trimming took 7 bases from V and 4 from J; bases not matched to a gene: 11. In DNA, the CDR3 is TGTGCCAGCACTTACTCGGACAGGGGACGAAATCAGCCCCAGCATTTT. Translating gives CASTYSDRGRNQPQHF. The complete variable domain, with remaining parts taken from reference TRBV7-3 and TRBJ1-5, reads GAGVSQTPSNKVTEKGKYVELRCDPISGHTALYWYRQSLGQGPEFLIYFQGTGAADDSGLPNDRFFAVRPEGSVSTLKIQRTERGDSAVYLCASTYSDRGRNQPQHFGDGTRLSIL.

The CDR3 loop reads CASNTGNTGELFF. CDR3 DNA: TGCGCCAGCAACACAGGAAACACCGGGGAGCTGTTTTTT. The genes are TRBV5-1 and TRBJ2-2; D may be TRBD1 (5 bases). The CDR3 consists of 13 residues. The germline CDR1 and CDR2 sequences are SGHRS and YFSETQ. V gave up 6 bases and J gave up 2 bases, with 8 bases separating them.

V and J are TRBV6-6 and TRBJ1-5, with TRBD1 identical over 7 bases. The CDR3 sequence is 15 residues long. The trim removed 5 bases at V and 2 bases at J, leaving 6 bases unmatched. Germline assignment: CDR1 MNHNY and CDR2 SVGAGI (reference sequence). The CDR3 DNA reads as TGTGCCAGCAGTGCCCAGGGGGTGGGCAATCAGCCCCAGCATTTT. This codes for CASSAQGVGNQPQHF.

V and J are TRBV19 and TRBJ1-2; D gene uncertain. Trimming pared 2 bases from V and 4 bases from J, leaving 11 bases between. This CDR3 region has 14 residues. From germline, CDR1 is LNHDA and CDR2 SQIVND (reference sequence). In nucleotides, the CDR3 is TGTGCCAGTAGTATACCTGAGAGTCCCTATGGCTACACCTTC. Protein product: CASSIPESPYGYTF.

This chain uses TRBV9 with TRBJ2-7, with 10 bases identical to TRBD1. Germline values: CDR1 SGDLS, CDR2 YYNGEE. The V gene end was trimmed by 0 bases and the J gene end by 5 bases; junction bases not matched to a gene: 8. This CDR3 spans 16 amino acids. The CDR3: CASSVASGTGVHEQYF. The CDR3 DNA reads as TGTGCCAGCAGCGTAGCTAGTGGGACAGGGGTCCACGAGCAGTACTTC.

This clone was seen a single time. This chain connects TRBV21-1 to TRBJ2-1; the table's D call, TRBD2, was not checked against the DNA. TRBV21-1 is annotated as a pseudogene. This CDR3 comprises 20 residues. The CDR3 DNA sequence: TGTGCCAGCAGCCCCCCTTTTCTAGCGGGTCGCTTTGGGGCCTACAATGAGCAGTTCTTC. Residues: CASSPPFLAGRFGAYNEQFF.

The chain uses TRBV7-2 and TRBJ2-5; 9 positions match TRBD2. Germline CDR1 and CDR2: SGHTA and FQGNSA. The CDR3 is 15 residues long. V lost 2 bases to trimming and J lost 5 bases; unmatched junction nucleotides: 6. The CDR3 spells CASSLLAGNGETQYF. In nucleotides, the CDR3 is TGTGCCAGCAGCTTACTAGCGGGAAATGGGGAGACCCAGTACTTC.

V and J are TRBV7-9 and TRBJ2-2; the match to TRBD2 covers 11 bases. Germline assignment: CDR1 SEHNR and CDR2 FQNEAQ (reference sequence). Losses at the gene ends were 2 bases for V and 5 bases for J; bases not matched to a gene: 4. The CDR3 loop spans 16 amino acids. CDR3 protein: CASSLRLAGSTGELFF. CDR3 bases: TGTGCCAGCAGCTTAAGACTAGCGGGAAGTACCGGGGAGCTGTTTTTT.

The chain links TRBV7-2 to TRBJ2-1, with 12 nucleotides matching TRBD2. The CDR3 totals 19 residues. Germline trimming cut 5 bases from V and 8 bases from J; bases unmatched to any gene: 19. CDR1 and CDR2 (germline): SGHTA, FQGNSA. This chain's CDR3 is CASSHHRGLLAGGSDEQFF. The DNA for the CDR3 is TGTGCCAGCAGCCATCACAGGGGCCTTCTAGCGGGAGGGTCCGATGAGCAGTTCTTC.

This clone came up once. The chain uses TRBV6-5 and TRBJ2-7; TRBD1 matches 9 bases. Germline CDR1 is MNHEY and CDR2 is SVGAGI. Unmatched junction bases numbered 7, after V lost 5 bases and J lost 2 bases. The CDR3 extends over 15 amino acids. As DNA, the CDR3 is TGTGCCAGCAGTCCTAGACAGGGGGAGACCTACGAGCAGTACTTC. This translates into CASSPRQGETYEQYF.

The chain is built from TRBV21-1 and TRBJ2-6; TRBD1, the table's D call, was not compared with the DNA. TRBV21-1 is designated a pseudogene. The CDR3 has 20 amino acids. CDR3 sequence: CASSKRWGGQDHSGANVLTF. CDR3 sequence (DNA): TGTGCCAGCAGCAAAAGGTGGGGGGGACAGGACCACTCTGGGGCCAACGTCCTGACTTTC.

The chain recombines TRBV7-6 with TRBJ1-1; TRBD1 matches 11 bases. Germline trimming cut 5 bases from V and 0 bases from J; bases unmatched to any gene: 8. Germline values: CDR1 SGHVS, CDR2 FNYEAQ. The CDR3 contains 17 residues. The CDR3 region has the DNA TGTGCCAGCAGCCGGGACAGGGGGTTTGACATGAACACTGAAGCTTTCTTT. Its protein is CASSRDRGFDMNTEAFF.